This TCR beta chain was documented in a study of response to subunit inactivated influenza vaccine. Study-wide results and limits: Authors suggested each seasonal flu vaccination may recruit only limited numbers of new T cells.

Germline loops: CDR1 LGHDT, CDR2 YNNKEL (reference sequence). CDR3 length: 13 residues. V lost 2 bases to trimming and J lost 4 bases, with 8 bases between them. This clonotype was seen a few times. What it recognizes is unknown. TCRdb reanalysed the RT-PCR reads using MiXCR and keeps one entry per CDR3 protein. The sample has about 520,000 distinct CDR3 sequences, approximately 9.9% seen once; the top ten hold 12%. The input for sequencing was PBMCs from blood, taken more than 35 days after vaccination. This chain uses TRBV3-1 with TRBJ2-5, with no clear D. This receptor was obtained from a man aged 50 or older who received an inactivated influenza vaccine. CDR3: CASSQHVPETQYF. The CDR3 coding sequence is TGTGCCAGCAGCCAACATGTTCCAGAGACCCAGTACTTC.